This T cell receptor (beta chain) was retrieved from a study of regulatory T cells in long-lasting Graves disease. Broader study findings: TRBV28, TRBJ1-2 and TRBJ2-5 were favored in persistent disease. Between persistent patients, a few thousand public clonotypes were shared, exceeding the roughly 1,000 shared between new patients.

As for this clonotype: Its matching antigen is unknown.

The CDR3 has 13 amino acids. Germline V gene data show CDR1 as SGHTA and CDR2 as FQGTGA. The V and J ends lost 5 bases and 6 bases respectively, with 13 bases between them. For TCR beta, libraries came from iRepertoire HTBI primers and Arm-PCR of CDR3 regions. MiXCR, applied by TCRdb to the multiplex PCR reads, yields one record per CDR3 protein. The data hold around 510,000 distinct CDR3 sequences, with under 25% observed a single time. Time point in this sample: persistent/refractory GD, antithyroid drugs over 5 years with positive TRAb. Isolated PBMC RNA provided the starting material for the TCR library.

The rearrangement uses TRBV7-3 and TRBJ1-1, with TRBD1 as a possible D gene (6 bases). The receptor comes from a female donor with Graves disease. The specimen comprised peripheral blood mononuclear cells (PBMCs), sampled when the disease was refractory, from a patient treated with antithyroid drugs. Here the CDR3 DNA reads TGTGCCAGCAGCCGGGGGGGGGGCGCTGAAGCTTTCTTT. This sequence encodes CASSRGGGAEAFF.